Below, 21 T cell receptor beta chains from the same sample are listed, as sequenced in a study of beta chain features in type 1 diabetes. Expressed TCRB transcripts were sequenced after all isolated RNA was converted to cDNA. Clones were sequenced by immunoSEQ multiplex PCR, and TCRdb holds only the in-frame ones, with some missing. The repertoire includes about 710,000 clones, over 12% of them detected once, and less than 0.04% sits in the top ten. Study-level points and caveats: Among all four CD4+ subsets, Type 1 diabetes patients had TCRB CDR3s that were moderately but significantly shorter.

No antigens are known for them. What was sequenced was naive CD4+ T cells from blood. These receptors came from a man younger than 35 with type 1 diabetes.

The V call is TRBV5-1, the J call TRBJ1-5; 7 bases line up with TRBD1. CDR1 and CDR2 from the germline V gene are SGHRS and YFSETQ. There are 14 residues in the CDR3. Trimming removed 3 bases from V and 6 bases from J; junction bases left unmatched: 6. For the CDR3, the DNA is TGCGCCAGCAGCTCTGGACAGGAGAGTCAGCCCCAGCATTTT. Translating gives CASSSGQESQPQHF.

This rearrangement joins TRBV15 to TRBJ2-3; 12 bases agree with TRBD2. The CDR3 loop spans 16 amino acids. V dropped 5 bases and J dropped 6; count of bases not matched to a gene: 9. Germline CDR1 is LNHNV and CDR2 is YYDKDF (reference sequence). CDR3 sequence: CATSGRLAGAVDTQYF. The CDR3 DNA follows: TGTGCCACCAGCGGCCGACTAGCGGGAGCGGTCGATACGCAGTATTTT.

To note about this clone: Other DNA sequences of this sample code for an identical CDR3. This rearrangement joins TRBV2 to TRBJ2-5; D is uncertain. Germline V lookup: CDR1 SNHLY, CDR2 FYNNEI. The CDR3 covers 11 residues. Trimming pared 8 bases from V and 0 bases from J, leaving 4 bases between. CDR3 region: CASSYQETQYF. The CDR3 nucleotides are TGTGCCAGCTCGTACCAAGAGACCCAGTACTTC.

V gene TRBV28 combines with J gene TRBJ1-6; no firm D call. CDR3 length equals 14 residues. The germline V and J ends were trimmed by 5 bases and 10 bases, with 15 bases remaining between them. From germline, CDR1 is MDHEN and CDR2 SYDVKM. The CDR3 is CASSPGLRKSPLHF. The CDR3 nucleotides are TGTGCCAGCAGTCCGGGATTAAGAAAGTCACCCCTCCACTTT.

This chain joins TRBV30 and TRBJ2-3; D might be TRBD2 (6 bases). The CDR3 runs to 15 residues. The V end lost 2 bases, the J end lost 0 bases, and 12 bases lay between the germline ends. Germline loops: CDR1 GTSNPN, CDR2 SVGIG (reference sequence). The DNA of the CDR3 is TGTGCCTGGAGTCGACGGGGGACCAGCACAGATACGCAGTATTTT. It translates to CAWSRRGTSTDTQYF. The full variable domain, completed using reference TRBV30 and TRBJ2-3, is SQTIHQWPATLVQPVGSPLSLECTVEGTSNPNLYWYRQAAGRGLQLLFYSVGIGQISSEVPQNLSASRPQDRQFILSSKKLLLSDSGFYLCAWSRRGTSTDTQYFGPGTRLTVL.

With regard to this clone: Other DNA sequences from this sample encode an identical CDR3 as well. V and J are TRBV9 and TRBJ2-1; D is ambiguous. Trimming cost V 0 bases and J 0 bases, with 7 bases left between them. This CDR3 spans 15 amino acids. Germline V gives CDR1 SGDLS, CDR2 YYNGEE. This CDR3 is CASSVGSSSYNEQFF. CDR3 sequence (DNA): TGTGCCAGCAGCGTAGGTTCTAGCTCCTACAATGAGCAGTTCTTC.

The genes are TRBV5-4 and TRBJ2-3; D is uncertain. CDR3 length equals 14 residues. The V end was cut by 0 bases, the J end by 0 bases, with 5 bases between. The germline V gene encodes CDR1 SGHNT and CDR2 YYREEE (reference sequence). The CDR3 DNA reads TGTGCCAGCAGCTTGGACACAAGCACAGATACGCAGTATTTT. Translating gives CASSLDTSTDTQYF.

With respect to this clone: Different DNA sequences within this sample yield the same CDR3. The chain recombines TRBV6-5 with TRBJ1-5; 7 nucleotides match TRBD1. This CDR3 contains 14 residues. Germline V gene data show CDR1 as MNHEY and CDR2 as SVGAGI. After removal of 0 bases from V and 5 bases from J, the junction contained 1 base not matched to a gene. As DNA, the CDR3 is TGTGCCAGCAGTTACTCGGGACAGTATCAGCCCCAGCATTTT. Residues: CASSYSGQYQPQHF.

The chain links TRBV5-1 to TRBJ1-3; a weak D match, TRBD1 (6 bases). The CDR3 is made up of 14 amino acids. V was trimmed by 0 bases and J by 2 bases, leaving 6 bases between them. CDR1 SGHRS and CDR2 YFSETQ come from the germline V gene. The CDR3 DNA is TGCGCCAGCAGCTTGGACAGGGCTGGAAACACCATATATTTT. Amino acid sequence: CASSLDRAGNTIYF. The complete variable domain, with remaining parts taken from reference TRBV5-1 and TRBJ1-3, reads KAGVTQTPRYLIKTRGQQVTLSCSPISGHRSVSWYQQTPGQGLQFLFEYFSETQRNKGNFPGRFSGRQFSNSRSEMNVSTLELGDSALYLCASSLDRAGNTIYFGEGSWLTVV.

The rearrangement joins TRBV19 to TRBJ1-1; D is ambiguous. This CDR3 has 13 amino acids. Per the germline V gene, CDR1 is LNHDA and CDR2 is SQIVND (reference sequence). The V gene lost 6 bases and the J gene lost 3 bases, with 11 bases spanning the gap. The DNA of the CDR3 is TGTGCCAGTAGCGGGATTGAGGACACTGAAGCTTTCTTT. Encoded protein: CASSGIEDTEAFF. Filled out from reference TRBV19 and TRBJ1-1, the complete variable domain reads DGGITQSPKYLFRKEGQNVTLSCEQNLNHDAMYWYRQDPGQGLRLIYYSQIVNDFQKGDIAEGYSVSREKKESFPLTVTSAQKNPTAFYLCASSGIEDTEAFFGQGTRLTVV.

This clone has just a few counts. The chain's CDR3 is CASSLTGTVPGANVLTF. The DNA of the CDR3 is TGCGCCAGCAGCCTAACCGGGACAGTCCCTGGGGCCAACGTCCTGACTTTC. The rearrangement links TRBV5-1 to TRBJ2-6, with TRBD1 matching over 7 bases. There are 17 residues in the CDR3. The trim removed 4 bases at V and 2 bases at J, leaving 9 bases unmatched. CDR1 and CDR2 (germline): SGHRS, YFSETQ.

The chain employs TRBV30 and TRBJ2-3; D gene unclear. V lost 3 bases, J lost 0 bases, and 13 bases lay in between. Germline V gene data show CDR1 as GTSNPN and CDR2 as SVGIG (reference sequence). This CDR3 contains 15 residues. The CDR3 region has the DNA TGTGCCTGGAGGCCAGGTTCTAGGAGCACAGATACGCAGTATTTT. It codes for CAWRPGSRSTDTQYF.

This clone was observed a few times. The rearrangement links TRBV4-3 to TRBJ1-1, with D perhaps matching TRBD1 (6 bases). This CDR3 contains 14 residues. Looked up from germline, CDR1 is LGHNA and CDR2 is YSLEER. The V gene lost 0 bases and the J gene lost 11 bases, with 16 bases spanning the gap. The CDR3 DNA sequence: TGCGCCAGCAGCCAAGATAAATGGGGGCTGATTGCTTTCTTT. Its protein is CASSQDKWGLIAFF.

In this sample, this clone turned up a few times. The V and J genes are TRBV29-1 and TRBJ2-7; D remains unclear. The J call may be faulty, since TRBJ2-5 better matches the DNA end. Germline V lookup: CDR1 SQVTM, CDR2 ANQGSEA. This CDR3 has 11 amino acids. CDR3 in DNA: TGCAGCGTTGGGGACCAAGAGACCCAGTACTTC. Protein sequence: CSVGDQETQYF.

CDR3 loop: CASSSLWGTIYNEQFF. The CDR3 DNA follows: TGTGCCAGCAGCAGTCTATGGGGGACAATATACAATGAGCAGTTCTTC. The chain links TRBV11-1 to TRBJ2-1; the D gene is possibly TRBD1 (6 bases). CDR1 SGHAT and CDR2 FQDESV come from the germline V gene (reference sequence). Trimming took 5 bases from V and 4 from J, leaving 18 bases between them. The CDR3 is 16 residues long.

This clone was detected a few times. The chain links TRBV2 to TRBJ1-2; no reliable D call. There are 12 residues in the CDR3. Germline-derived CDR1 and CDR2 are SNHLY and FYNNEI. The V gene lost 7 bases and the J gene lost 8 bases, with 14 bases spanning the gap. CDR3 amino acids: CASTTDAFGYTF. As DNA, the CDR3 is TGTGCCAGCACCACAGACGCCTTCGGCTACACCTTC.

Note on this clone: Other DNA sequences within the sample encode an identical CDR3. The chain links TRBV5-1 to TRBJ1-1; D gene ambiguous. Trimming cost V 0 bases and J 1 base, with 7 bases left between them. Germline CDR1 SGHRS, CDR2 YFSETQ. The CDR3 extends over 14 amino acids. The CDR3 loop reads CASSLGQRNTEAFF. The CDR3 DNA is TGCGCCAGCAGCTTGGGGCAGAGGAACACTGAAGCTTTCTTT.

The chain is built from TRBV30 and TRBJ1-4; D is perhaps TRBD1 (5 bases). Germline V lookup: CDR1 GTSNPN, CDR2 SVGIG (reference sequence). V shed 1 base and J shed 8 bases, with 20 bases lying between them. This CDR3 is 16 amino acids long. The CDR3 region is CAWSDSPGRVGEKLFF. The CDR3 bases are TGTGCCTGGAGTGATTCCCCCGGCAGGGTTGGAGAAAAACTGTTTTTT.

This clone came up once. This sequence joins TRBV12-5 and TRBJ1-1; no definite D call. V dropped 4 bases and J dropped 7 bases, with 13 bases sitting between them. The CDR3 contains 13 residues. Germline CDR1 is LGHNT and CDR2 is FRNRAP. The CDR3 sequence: CASGSTAEGEAFF. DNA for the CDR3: TGTGCTAGTGGTTCGACGGCCGAAGGTGAAGCTTTCTTT.

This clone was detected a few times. The DNA for the CDR3 is TGTGCCAGCAGGCCAACAGCCACAAACTATGGCTACACCTTC. Amino acid sequence: CASRPTATNYGYTF. This chain links TRBV2 with TRBJ1-2; no firm D call. V was cut by 6 bases and J by 2 bases, with 13 bases left in between. Germline V lookup: CDR1 SNHLY, CDR2 FYNNEI. This CDR3 spans 14 amino acids.

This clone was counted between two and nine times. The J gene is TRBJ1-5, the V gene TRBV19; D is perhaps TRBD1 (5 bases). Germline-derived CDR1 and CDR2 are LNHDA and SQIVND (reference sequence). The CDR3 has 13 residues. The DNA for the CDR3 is TGTGGGTCGGCCCTAGGGGTCAATCAGCCCCAGCATTTT. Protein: CGSALGVNQPQHF.